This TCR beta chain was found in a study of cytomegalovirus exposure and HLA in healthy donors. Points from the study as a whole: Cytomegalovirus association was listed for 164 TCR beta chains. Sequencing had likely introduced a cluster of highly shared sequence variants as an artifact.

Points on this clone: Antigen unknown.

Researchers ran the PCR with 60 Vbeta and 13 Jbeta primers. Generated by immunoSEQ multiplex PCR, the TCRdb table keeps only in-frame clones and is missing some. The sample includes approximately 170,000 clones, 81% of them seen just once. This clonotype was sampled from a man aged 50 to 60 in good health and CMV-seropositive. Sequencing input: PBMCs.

CDR3 loop: CASSEQGTDGYTF. For the CDR3, the DNA is TGCGCCAGCAGCGAACAGGGGACGGATGGCTACACCTTC. The chain recombines TRBV5-1 with TRBJ1-2; 7 positions agree with TRBD1. Looked up from germline, CDR1 is SGHRS and CDR2 is YFSETQ. Germline trimming cut 4 bases from V and 6 bases from J; bases unmatched to any gene: 6. The CDR3 has 13 residues.